This T cell receptor (beta chain) was found in a study of technical replicates of blood from several donors (dated by TCRdb to between 2016 and 2019). Comments on this clone: The antigen it recognizes is unknown. No base-level quality is on record; no much larger clone is a single base apart.

The germline V gene (reference sequence) provides CDR1 MNHEY and CDR2 SMNVEV. From cysteine to phenylalanine, the CDR3 is 12 amino acids long. Only the CDR3 region is kept as DNA, spanning 36 bases read in frame from base 1. From V the trimming removes 5 bases and from J it removes 7 bases, while the gene matches leave 2 bases of the junction unaccounted for. Library method: the immunoSEQ multiplex PCR assay. Entries here come from immuneACCESS through TCRdb and include only in-frame sequences with V and J called. Some clones fail to appear in such tables; in the studies checked, an unresolved V gene covers under half of the shortfall, and the cause of the remainder is unknown. Present in this sample are approximately 73,000 clones, 93% of which were seen just once. Of the sample, about 0.26% is held by the ten largest clones.

This chain joins TRBV27 to TRBJ2-1, with 7 bases aligning to TRBD2. Sequenced input: T cells isolated from PBMCs. The sequence derives from a human donor in good health. The bases are TGTGCCAGCAGTATTAGCGGGAATGAGCAGTTCTTC. Translation gives CASSISGNEQFF.